The 16 T cell receptor beta chains below come from one sample, sequenced in a study of shared clonotypes between healthy human individuals. TCRdb's copy holds only in-frame clones and misses some; the assay was immunoSEQ multiplex PCR. Of more than 1,200,000 clones listed, around 98.5% are singletons. Sequencing input: naive CD4+ T cells sorted from blood. Subset in this sample: CD45RA+ positively selected. The receptors shown here come from a man under 40 in good health.

The V gene is TRBV15, the J gene TRBJ2-7; D remains ambiguous. Germline CDR1 LNHNV, CDR2 YYDKDF (reference sequence). Trimming cost V 1 base and J 2 bases, with 9 bases left between them. CDR3 length: 14 residues. The CDR3 nucleotides read TGTGCCACCAGCAGAGCGCAGTCTCCCTACGAGCAGTACTTC. Protein: CATSRAQSPYEQYF.

The chain uses TRBV29-1 and TRBJ2-7, with TRBD1 as a possible D gene (6 bases). CDR3 length equals 13 residues. Per the germline V gene, CDR1 is SQVTM and CDR2 is ANQGSEA. V lost 4 bases, J lost 5 bases, and 15 bases lay in between. This chain's CDR3 is CSVVKGGNDEQYF. The DNA of the CDR3 is TGCAGCGTTGTAAAAGGGGGAAACGACGAGCAGTACTTC.

V is TRBV27 and J is TRBJ2-3; possibly TRBD1 or TRBD2 for D (5 bases each). The ends were cut back, 1 base at V and 1 base at J, with 12 bases in the middle. The CDR3 spans 16 residues. Germline V lookup: CDR1 MNHEY, CDR2 SMNVEV (reference sequence). The CDR3 spells CASSLYLGGGTDTQYF. DNA for the CDR3: TGTGCCAGCAGTTTATATCTTGGGGGAGGCACAGATACGCAGTATTTT.

The chain employs TRBV19 and TRBJ2-1, with 8 bases identical to TRBD2. After removal of 4 bases from V and 4 bases from J, the junction contained 12 bases not matched to a gene. The CDR3 length is 17 residues. Germline V gene data show CDR1 as LNHDA and CDR2 as SQIVND (reference sequence). DNA of the CDR3: TGTGCCAGTAGTAGCTCCAGGACTAGCCGACAATACAATGAGCAGTTCTTC. It is translated as CASSSSRTSRQYNEQFF.

The chain couples TRBV5-4 to TRBJ2-7; 13 bases map to TRBD2. The CDR3 extends over 16 amino acids. Trimming at V came to 4 bases and at J to 3 bases, leaving 7 bases not matched to a gene. The germline V gene encodes CDR1 SGHNT and CDR2 YYREEE (reference sequence). CDR3 in amino acids: CASSRWTSGSIYEQYF. The DNA of the CDR3 is TGTGCCAGCAGCCGATGGACTAGCGGGAGTATCTACGAGCAGTACTTC.

The rearrangement joins TRBV13 to TRBJ1-1; the D gene is possibly TRBD1 (6 bases). The CDR3 is 15 residues long. Trimming stripped 5 bases from V and 1 base from J, with 14 bases between. Germline CDR1 reads PRHDT; CDR2 reads FYEKMQ (reference sequence). The CDR3 protein is CASSLQWTANTEAFF. DNA of the CDR3: TGTGCCAGCAGCCTACAATGGACAGCGAACACTGAAGCTTTCTTT.

The rearrangement joins TRBV18 to TRBJ2-2, with TRBD2 matching 10 bases. CDR1 KGHSH and CDR2 LQKENI come from the germline V gene. V shed 2 bases and J 1 base; nucleotides not matched to a gene: 1. The CDR3 is 16 amino acids. The CDR3 region has the DNA TGTGCCAGCTCACCAGGACTAGCGGAGAACACCGGGGAGCTGTTTTTT. Translated: CASSPGLAENTGELFF.

This clone was seen only once. The chain has TRBV5-1 and TRBJ2-7; 11 bases line up with TRBD2. This CDR3 is built from 19 residues. Germline CDR1 and CDR2: SGHRS and YFSETQ. V lost 4 bases to trimming and J lost 2 bases; unmatched junction nucleotides: 17. The CDR3 DNA reads TGCGCCAGCAGCACACTTCCGGGACTAGCGGCCCTAGGAGCCTACGAGCAGTACTTC. This encodes CASSTLPGLAALGAYEQYF.

V and J are TRBV9 and TRBJ1-5; D gene ambiguous. CDR1 SGDLS and CDR2 YYNGEE come from the germline V gene. The CDR3 length is 15 residues. The ends were cut back, 0 bases at V and 0 bases at J, with 7 bases in the middle. The CDR3 bases are TGTGCCAGCAGCGTAGGTTCGGATAGCAATCAGCCCCAGCATTTT. It encodes CASSVGSDSNQPQHF.

As for this clone: Other DNA sequences within the sample encode an identical CDR3. The V and J genes are TRBV14 and TRBJ2-5; D unclear. The V and J ends lost 3 bases and 2 bases respectively, with 7 bases between them. From germline, CDR1 is SGHDN and CDR2 FVKESK. The CDR3 runs 13 residues. The CDR3 loop is CASSQINQETQYF. Written as DNA, the CDR3 is TGTGCCAGCAGCCAGATAAATCAAGAGACCCAGTACTTC.

This clone was detected only a few times. The rearrangement links TRBV6-1 to TRBJ2-7; the match to TRBD2 covers 8 bases. CDR3 length equals 14 residues. V shed 5 bases and J 0 bases; nucleotides not matched to a gene: 3. In germline, CDR1 is MNHNS, CDR2 SASEGT. The CDR3 reads CASSLSGSSYEQYF. The CDR3 DNA reads as TGTGCCAGCAGTTTGAGCGGGAGCTCCTACGAGCAGTACTTC.

The chain has TRBV18 and TRBJ2-3, with TRBD2 as a possible D gene (5 bases). Trimming removed 5 bases from V and 14 bases from J, with 20 bases in between. The CDR3 length is 13 residues. In germline, CDR1 is KGHSH, CDR2 LQKENI. CDR3 loop: CASSFSDTGQLYF. The DNA for the CDR3 is TGTGCCAGCTCATTTAGCGACACCGGTCAGCTGTATTTT.

The chain has TRBV7-8 and TRBJ2-5; unclear D gene. V was cut by 5 bases and J by 9 bases, with 13 bases left in between. CDR3 size: 12 residues. Germline-derived CDR1 and CDR2 are SGHVS and FQNEAQ. The DNA of the CDR3 is TGTGCCAGCAGCCGCTTACTATCGGCCCAGTACTTC. Protein product: CASSRLLSAQYF.

This sequence joins TRBV15 and TRBJ2-7; 7 bases match TRBD2. The CDR3 has 17 amino acids. Germline V gives CDR1 LNHNV, CDR2 YYDKDF (reference sequence). The trim removed 0 bases at V and 0 bases at J, leaving 8 bases unmatched. The CDR3 is CATSREFGGGSSYEQYF. The CDR3 DNA is TGTGCCACCAGCAGAGAGTTTGGGGGAGGGAGCTCCTACGAGCAGTACTTC. The full variable domain, rest sourced from reference TRBV15 and TRBJ2-7, is DAMVIQNPRYQVTQFGKPVTLSCSQTLNHNVMYWYQQKSSQAPKLLFHYYDKDFNNEADTPDNFQSRRPNTSFCFLDIRSPGLGDTAMYLCATSREFGGGSSYEQYFGPGTRLTVT.

The rearrangement joins TRBV2 to TRBJ2-7; 10 bases map to TRBD1. CDR1 is SNHLY and CDR2 is FYNNEI in the germline V gene. The CDR3 is 15 amino acids. J lost 3 bases, V lost 6 bases, and 8 bases had no gene match. The chain's CDR3 is CASSVTGGEFYEQYF. In DNA, the CDR3 is TGTGCCAGCAGCGTGACAGGGGGCGAGTTCTACGAGCAGTACTTC.

The chain recombines TRBV5-1 with TRBJ2-1; D remains unclear. Trimming took 5 bases from V and 4 from J, leaving 13 bases between them. This CDR3 has 14 residues. CDR1 is SGHRS, CDR2 YFSETQ, per germline. Here the CDR3 DNA reads TGCGCCAGCAGTTCAGAAAGGACGTACAATGAGCAGTTCTTC. This translates into CASSSERTYNEQFF. The variable domain in full, with the rest retrieved from reference TRBV5-1 and TRBJ2-1, is KAGVTQTPRYLIKTRGQQVTLSCSPISGHRSVSWYQQTPGQGLQFLFEYFSETQRNKGNFPGRFSGRQFSNSRSEMNVSTLELGDSALYLCASSSERTYNEQFFGPGTRLTVL.